Listed below are T cell receptor beta chains from one sample, sequenced in a study of vaccination and CD4 T cells after COVID-19. These receptors' antigens are unknown. TCRdb called the PCR reads again in MiXCR, with one record for every CDR3 protein. The sample records approximately 15,000 distinct CDR3 sequences, roughly three fifths being singletons. The sample here was CD4+ T cells from blood, cultured in vitro, taken after SARS-CoV-2 vaccination. The origin of the receptors is a human donor who had recovered from COVID-19. Both conserved end residues are part of each CDR3. Clone size is given for some rows only: seen once, a few or many times, or a class if the clone is expanded.

CDR3 protein	clone size	V gene	J gene
CASTPFAGKELGRYGYTF	few	TRBV27	TRBJ1-2
CASRPRQVLNSEAFF	NA	TRBV6-1	TRBJ1-1
CASSLEAGEYGYTF	NA	TRBV7-9	TRBJ1-2
CASSLPYTEAFF	NA	TRBV5-4	TRBJ1-1
CATSRDFGETTEAFF	medium-sized	TRBV15	TRBJ1-1
CASSYQGETQYF	NA	TRBV6-2/TRBV6-3	TRBJ2-5
CSASGSSGNPDTQYF	NA	TRBV20-1	TRBJ2-3
CASTSRVGGYTF	once	TRBV21-1	TRBJ1-2
CASSPDTGELFF	NA	TRBV7-9	TRBJ2-2
CASSLATGTVETQYF	few	TRBV7-2	TRBJ2-5
CASRRAGETQYF	NA	TRBV12-3/TRBV12-4	TRBJ2-5
CASSRGTDEQYF	NA	TRBV19	TRBJ2-7
CASRPNTGELFF	NA	TRBV7-9	TRBJ2-2
CASSGRASGSSNEQYF	once	TRBV7-2	TRBJ2-7
CASSSKDGWTRTGELFF	NA	TRBV5-1	TRBJ2-2
CASTGLVDGELFF	NA	TRBV11-3	TRBJ2-2
CASKDRAENAEQFF	NA	TRBV2	TRBJ2-1
CASSPRDRGTDTQYF	NA	TRBV7-9	TRBJ2-3
CASRPRGPYNEQFF	few	TRBV27	TRBJ2-1
CASRWGRDNSPLHF	NA	TRBV19	TRBJ1-6
CASSFGTSGSYLKTQYF	NA	TRBV27	TRBJ2-5
CASSTYRDRGGETQYF	few	TRBV5-6	TRBJ2-5
CASSEGQVAGGYTF	few	TRBV2	TRBJ1-2
CASSKGQGARMGTEAFF	NA	TRBV5-1	TRBJ1-1
CSAIMGTEAFF	NA	TRBV20-1	TRBJ1-1
CASSPTGYSGNTIYF	NA	TRBV6-1	TRBJ1-3
CASSRGAGELFF	NA	TRBV7-9	TRBJ2-2
CASSLRGQGAGNTIYF	NA	TRBV11-3	TRBJ1-3
CASSFRGQEDGYTF	NA	TRBV27	TRBJ1-2
CASSLVGGRETQYF	few	TRBV7-2	TRBJ2-5
CASLTGLAGGPYNEQFF	NA	TRBV7-9	TRBJ2-1
CASSLGDREKDTQYF	once	TRBV7-9	TRBJ2-3